A selection of T cell receptor beta chains follows, all from one sample in a study of HIV-infected patients and healthy controls. TCRdb redid the calling of the 5' RACE reads with MiXCR, one entry per CDR3 protein. The sample shows about 5,700 distinct CDR3 sequences, 8.8% of them seen only once. Source: blood, taken during antiretroviral therapy. Every receptor here comes from an adult with HIV infection. CDR3s include the opening cysteine and the closing phenylalanine or tryptophan. A D gene is named only where the DNA matches it firmly. Only some rows state a clone size, as once, few, many or a class for expanded clones.

J gene,V gene,clone size,D gene,CDR3 DNA,CDR3 protein
TRBJ2-5,TRBV7-9,many,-,TGTGCCAGCAGCTCCCTATCCGTAATCCAAGAGACCCAGTACTTC,CASSSLSVIQETQYF
TRBJ1-2,TRBV15,-,-,TGTGCCACCAGCAGAGATCGAGTTGACAACGGCTACACCTTC,CATSRDRVDNGYTF
TRBJ2-5,TRBV5-6,medium-sized,TRBD1,TGTGCCAGCAGCCTGGGGGGGGACAGGGGGCATGAGACCCAGTACTTC,CASSLGGDRGHETQYF
TRBJ2-1,TRBV7-9,many,-,TGTGCCAGCAGCCCTTTCAGCGGTATGAATGAGCAGTTCTTC,CASSPFSGMNEQFF
TRBJ2-3,TRBV9,many,-,TGTGCCAGCAGCGTAGGGGCTAGCTCACGAACCCTGACAGATACGCAGTATTTT,CASSVGASSRTLTDTQYF
TRBJ2-5,TRBV12-3/TRBV12-4,many,-,TGTGCCAGCAGTTCTTTCCGGACTTTTCAAGAGACCCAGTACTTC,CASSSFRTFQETQYF
TRBJ1-2,TRBV7-9,medium-sized,TRBD1,TGTGCCAGCAGCTTAGATTTGGCTGCGACAGGGGGACGTGGCTACACCTTC,CASSLDLAATGGRGYTF
TRBJ2-1,TRBV19,many,-,TGTGCCAGTAGTATAGGATTGAACTCCTACAATGAGCAGTTCTTC,CASSIGLNSYNEQFF
TRBJ1-1,TRBV12-3/TRBV12-4,medium-sized,-,TGTGCCAGCAGTTTAGTCCAGCGGAACACTGAAGCTTTCTTT,CASSLVQRNTEAFF
TRBJ2-4,TRBV6-5,medium-sized,TRBD1,TGTGCCAGCAGTTCTCCGGGACAGGGTAAAAACATTCAGTACTTC,CASSSPGQGKNIQYF
TRBJ2-1,TRBV29-1,few,-,TGCAGCGTTTCACAGCGTTCATACAATGAGCAGTTCTTC,CSVSQRSYNEQFF
TRBJ2-7,TRBV10-3,medium-sized,-,TGTGCCATCAGAGATCCCGGGACACAGCACTACGAGCAGTACTTC,CAIRDPGTQHYEQYF
TRBJ2-3,TRBV5-6,many,-,TGTGCCAGCAGCTTAGGAGGGTTTGGCGATACGCAGTATTTT,CASSLGGFGDTQYF
TRBJ1-5,TRBV28,many,-,TGTGCCAGCAGTTTATTGCGGAGGTTTAGCAATCAGCCCCAGCATTTT,CASSLLRRFSNQPQHF
TRBJ2-2,TRBV4-1,medium-sized,-,TGCGCCAGCAGCCAGGAATGGGACACCACCGGGGAGCTGTTTTTT,CASSQEWDTTGELFF
TRBJ1-1,TRBV6-5,many,-,TGTGCCAGCACACGAAGTCAGGGATTTGAAGCTTTCTTT,CASTRSQGFEAFF
TRBJ1-2,TRBV6-1,many,TRBD1,TGTGCCAGCAGTGAACGGATTTGGGGACAGGGGGCCGATGGCTACACCTTC,CASSERIWGQGADGYTF
TRBJ2-3,TRBV7-2,many,-,TGTGCCAGCAGCCCCTACTCGGATACGCAGTATTTT,CASSPYSDTQYF
TRBJ2-2,TRBV19,many,-,TGTGCCACTCGACAAACACCGAACACCGGGGAGCTGTTTTTT,CATRQTPNTGELFF
TRBJ2-5,TRBV4-1,few,-,TGCGCCAGCAGCGTCGGACTTGGGGAGACCCAGTACTTC,CASSVGLGETQYF
TRBJ2-5,TRBV5-1,-,-,TGCGCCAGCAGCTCAAGGGATCAAGAGACCCAGTACTTC,CASSSRDQETQYF
TRBJ1-4,TRBV28,medium-sized,TRBD1,TGTGCCAGCAGTGGGACAGGTAGTAATGAAAAACTGTTTTTT,CASSGTGSNEKLFF
TRBJ1-2,TRBV6-6,-,TRBD1,TGTGCCAGCAGTTACTGGGACAGCGGAAACTATGGCTACACCTTC,CASSYWDSGNYGYTF
TRBJ1-2,TRBV2,medium-sized,-,TGTGCCAGCAAGGAGGGGGTCTATGGCTACACCTTC,CASKEGVYGYTF
TRBJ2-3,TRBV28,-,-,-,CASSSSSGISTDTQYF
TRBJ2-7,TRBV9,medium-sized,-,TGTGCCAGCAGCCCAGAGGGTTCCGGGTGGCGTTCGGAGCAGTACTTC,CASSPEGSGWRSEQYF
TRBJ2-3,TRBV7-9,medium-sized,TRBD2,TGTGCCAGCAGCTTAAGCGGGAGTGCAGATACGCAGTATTTT,CASSLSGSADTQYF
TRBJ2-7,TRBV28,medium-sized,TRBD2,TGTGCCACCCTCGGGAGGGAGATAAGTGCCTACGAGCAGTACTTC,CATLGREISAYEQYF
TRBJ2-3,TRBV5-1,-,-,TGCGCCAGCAGCCTGGGACAATTCTCTAGCACAGATACGCAGTATTTT,CASSLGQFSSTDTQYF
TRBJ2-5,TRBV19,many,TRBD2,TGTGCCACCCGGACGGGACTAGCGGGAGTCGAGACCCAGTACTTC,CATRTGLAGVETQYF
TRBJ2-5,TRBV28,-,-,TGTGCCAGCAGTTTAGCTAAAGAGACCCAGTACTTC,CASSLAKETQYF
TRBJ1-1,TRBV12-3/TRBV12-4,-,TRBD1,TGTGCCAGCAGCCTACCGGGACAGATTGAAGCTTTCTTT,CASSLPGQIEAFF
TRBJ2-1,TRBV19,many,TRBD2,TGTGCCAGTAGTATAGGAGGGACTACGGATGAGCAGTTCTTC,CASSIGGTTDEQFF
TRBJ2-7,TRBV15,-,TRBD1,TGTGCCACCAGCAGAGACGGACAGGCCTCCTACGAGCAGTACTTC,CATSRDGQASYEQYF
TRBJ2-7,TRBV7-9,many,-,TGTGCCAGCAGCTTAGGTCGGGAGAGCTACGAGCAGTACTTC,CASSLGRESYEQYF
TRBJ2-5,TRBV11-3,many,-,TGTGCCAGCAGCTCGGGGCCCGGGGGGACCCAGTACTTC,CASSSGPGGTQYF
TRBJ1-1,TRBV7-8,many,TRBD1,TGTGCCAGCAGCTTAGCGCTAACAGGGGGGAACACTGAAGCTTTCTTT,CASSLALTGGNTEAFF
TRBJ2-2,TRBV13,-,-,TGTGCCAGCAGCTCGTCATGGACCGGGGAGCTGTTTTTT,CASSSSWTGELFF
TRBJ2-2,TRBV5-6,-,TRBD2,TGTGCCAGCAGCTTGTATCTTAGCGGGAGAACCGGGGAGCTGTTTTTT,CASSLYLSGRTGELFF
TRBJ2-3,TRBV3-1,once,TRBD2,TGTGCCAGCAGCCAAGGGCTAGCGGTTAACACAGATACGCAGTATTTT,CASSQGLAVNTDTQYF
TRBJ2-1,TRBV27,few,TRBD1,TGTGCCAGCAGTTTGGGGGGCGGGACAGGGGTCAATGAGCAGTTCTTC,CASSLGGGTGVNEQFF
TRBJ2-1,TRBV5-1,medium-sized,TRBD2,TGCGCCAGCAGATTTCGGAGCGGGAGTGACAATGAGCAGTTCTTC,CASRFRSGSDNEQFF
TRBJ2-3,TRBV5-5,medium-sized,-,TGTGCCAGCAGCTGGATGCGGGCGTATACAGATACGCAGTATTTT,CASSWMRAYTDTQYF
TRBJ1-2,TRBV28,medium-sized,-,TGTGCCAGCAGTTTTATGCCCCCATCCCACACCTTC,CASSFMPPSHTF
TRBJ1-1,TRBV20-1,medium-sized,-,TGCAGTGCTAGAGGGGTTCTTCTATCTAACACTGAAGCTTTCTTT,CSARGVLLSNTEAFF
TRBJ2-5,TRBV25-1,many,-,TGTGCCAGCAGTGAGGAGGGGTACCAAGAGACCCAGTACTTC,CASSEEGYQETQYF
TRBJ2-3,TRBV28,-,-,TGTGCCAGCAGTTTAGATCAGAGCACAGATACGCAGTATTTT,CASSLDQSTDTQYF
TRBJ2-1,TRBV9,-,-,TGTGCCAGCAGCGTAAGAGGCCAATCATTCAATGAGCAGTTCTTC,CASSVRGQSFNEQFF
TRBJ2-5,TRBV20-1,medium-sized,TRBD2,TGCAGTGCCCCTGGGACTAGCGGTCCCAAAGAGACCCAGTACTTC,CSAPGTSGPKETQYF